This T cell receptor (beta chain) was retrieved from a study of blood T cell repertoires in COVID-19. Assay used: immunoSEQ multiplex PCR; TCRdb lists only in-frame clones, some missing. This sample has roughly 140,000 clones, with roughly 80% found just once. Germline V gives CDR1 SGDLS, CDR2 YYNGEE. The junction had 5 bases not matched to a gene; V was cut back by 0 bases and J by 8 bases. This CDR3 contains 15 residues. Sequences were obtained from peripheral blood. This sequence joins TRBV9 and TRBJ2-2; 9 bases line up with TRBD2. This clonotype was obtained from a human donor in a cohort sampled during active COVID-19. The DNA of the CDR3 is TGTGCCAGCAGCGTAGAGGTAGCGGGGGCTGGGGAGCTGTTTTTT. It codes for CASSVEVAGAGELFF.